One and the same sample provided the 7 T cell receptor beta chains below, sequenced in a study of human T cells and chemical hapten exposure. Time point given: pre-sensitization, week 0. Sample treatment: therapeutic diphenylcyclopropenone sensitization with weekly scalp DPC. TCRdb fed the RACE reads into MiXCR, producing one record per CDR3 protein. The sample yields 280,000 or so distinct CDR3 sequences, just under 8% seen once. The sequencing here drew on whole blood, taken in connection with sensitization to the hapten diphenylcyclopropenone (DPC). The receptors shown here come from a young man with alopecia areata. Some clones in this sample may be carry-over from other donors' samples.

Many counts were recorded for this clonotype. The rearrangement joins TRBV6-2 or TRBV6-3 to TRBJ1-6, with D unresolved. Deletions cut 8 bases from V and 10 bases from J, with 15 bases between. CDR1 is MNHEY and CDR2 is SVGEGT in the germline V gene. The CDR3 consists of 13 residues. The CDR3 reads CASSLTEESPLHF. The CDR3, as DNA: TGTGCCAGCTCCTTAACCGAGGAATCACCCCTCCACTTT.

Here the CDR3 reads CSAPAPSGNTIYF. The CDR3 DNA reads TGCAGTGCACCGGCTCCCTCTGGAAACACCATATATTTT. This sequence joins TRBV20-1 and TRBJ1-3; D is undetermined. Germline values: CDR1 DFQATT, CDR2 SNEGSKA (reference sequence). The CDR3 runs 13 residues. Trimming stripped 6 bases from V and 0 bases from J, with 9 bases between.

This clonotype was observed a few times. The rearrangement uses TRBV28 and TRBJ1-2, with no clear D. CDR1 and CDR2 from the germline V gene are MDHEN and SYDVKM. Trimming cost V 1 base and J 8 bases, with 14 bases left between them. CDR3 size: 14 residues. CDR3 amino acids: CASSLSTPSKGYTF. CDR3 sequence (DNA): TGTGCCAGCAGTTTATCGACCCCCTCCAAGGGCTACACCTTC.

This clonotype was seen more than once but under ten times. This chain joins TRBV4-3 and TRBJ2-5; 13 positions agree with TRBD2. Germline V gene sequence: CDR1 LGHNA, CDR2 YSLEER. J lost 10 bases, V lost 1 base, and 9 bases had no gene match. This CDR3 region has 16 residues. The CDR3 region has the DNA TGCGCCAGCAGCCAAGGACTACTAGCGGGGGGGCTAGGCCAGTACTTC. Translation gives CASSQGLLAGGLGQYF.

This chain links TRBV6-4 with TRBJ2-1; D possibly uses TRBD1 or TRBD2 (6 bases each). Germline V gene sequence: CDR1 MRHNA, CDR2 SNTAGT. The CDR3 is 15 residues long. V was clipped by 4 bases and J by 0 bases, with 10 bases between them. The CDR3 nucleotides read TGTGCCAGCAGTGCTGAGGGGGGCTCCTACAATGAGCAGTTCTTC. Encoded protein: CASSAEGGSYNEQFF.

The chain employs TRBV6-2 or TRBV6-3 and TRBJ2-7; D gene ambiguous. Deletions cut 5 bases from V and 2 bases from J, with 13 bases between. This CDR3 comprises 14 residues. The germline CDR1 and CDR2 sequences are MNHEY and SVGEGT. In DNA form, the CDR3 reads TGTGCCAGCAGTCAATTGACAAGGACCTACGAGCAGTACGTC. Amino acids: CASSQLTRTYEQYV.

The chain has TRBV7-9 and TRBJ2-2; a possible D gene is TRBD1 (7 bases). CDR1 and CDR2 from the germline V gene are SEHNR and FQNEAQ (reference sequence). The V and J ends lost 5 bases and 4 bases respectively, with 14 bases between them. The length of the CDR3 is 15 residues. The CDR3 DNA sequence: TGTGCCAGCAGCCCTTCAGGGGGGCCCACCGGGGAGCTGTTTTTT. Translation: CASSPSGGPTGELFF. The full variable domain, in which reference TRBV7-9 and TRBJ2-2 provide the parts outside the CDR3, is DTGVSQNPRHKITKRGQNVTFRCDPISEHNRLYWYRQTLGQGPEFLTYFQNEAQLEKSRLLSDRFSAERPKGSFSTLEIQRTEQGDSAMYLCASSPSGGPTGELFFGEGSRLTVL.